This is a list of T cell receptor beta chains from one sample in a study of cytomegalovirus exposure and HLA in healthy donors. The assay was immunoSEQ multiplex PCR, and TCRdb's table has in-frame clones only and misses some. The repertoire holds 100,000 to 150,000 clones, with 10% as singletons. The sequenced sample consisted of PBMCs. These receptors were obtained from a woman under 30 in good health and CMV-seropositive. CDR3s include the opening cysteine and the closing phenylalanine or tryptophan. Each record gives: V gene, clone size, J gene, D gene, CDR3 DNA, CDR3 protein. D genes are given only for firm matches. Expanded clones get a size class; other rows say once, few or many, or leave the size out.

V: TRBV5-1
size: few
J: TRBJ2-7
D: TRBD1
DNA: TGCGCCAGCAGCCCGAGGACAGGCGCGTACGAGCAGTACTTC
CDR3: CASSPRTGAYEQYF

V: TRBV6-4
size: .
J: TRBJ2-1
D: TRBD2
DNA: TGTGCCAGCAGTGACGTAGCGGGGTACAATGAGCAGTTCTTC
CDR3: CASSDVAGYNEQFF

V: TRBV19
size: .
J: TRBJ1-1
D: TRBD1
DNA: TGTGCCAGACCCGGGACAGAATACACTGAAGCTTTCTTT
CDR3: CARPGTEYTEAFF

V: TRBV4-2
size: few
J: TRBJ2-7
D: TRBD2
DNA: TGTGCCAGCAGCCAAGAAGAGCGGGAGGCCTCCGAGCAGTACTTC
CDR3: CASSQEEREASEQYF

V: TRBV18
size: .
J: TRBJ1-1
D: .
DNA: TGTGCCAGCTCACCAACCGGTGCGGTGAACACTGAAGCTTTCTTT
CDR3: CASSPTGAVNTEAFF

V: TRBV25-1
size: few
J: TRBJ1-1
D: .
DNA: TGTGCCAGCAGTGAATCGGGGGTCGGCACTGAAGCTTTCTTT
CDR3: CASSESGVGTEAFF

V: TRBV12-5
size: .
J: TRBJ2-7
D: TRBD1
DNA: TGTGCTAGTGGTCCGCCGGACAGGTATAAGCAGTACTTC
CDR3: CASGPPDRYKQYF

V: TRBV6-5
size: few
J: TRBJ1-1
D: .
DNA: TGTGCCAGCAGCCGCTCGCCACAGGGAAATGGAGCTTTCTTT
CDR3: CASSRSPQGNGAFF

V: TRBV7-2
size: once
J: TRBJ1-1
D: .
DNA: TGTGCCAGCAGCCCGGTCCAGGGTCGGACTGAAGCTTTCTTT
CDR3: CASSPVQGRTEAFF

V: TRBV29-1
size: .
J: TRBJ1-1
D: TRBD1
DNA: TGCAGCGTCGACAGGGGGCCCACTGAAGCTTTCTTT
CDR3: CSVDRGPTEAFF

V: TRBV7-2
size: .
J: TRBJ1-1
D: .
DNA: TGTGCCAGCAGCCCGTTAAGGGGGAGCACTGAAGCTTTCTTT
CDR3: CASSPLRGSTEAFF

V: TRBV5-1
size: few
J: TRBJ2-7
D: TRBD2
DNA: TGCGCCAGCAGCCACGAGGGGAGCGGGAGGGTCGAGCAGTACTTC
CDR3: CASSHEGSGRVEQYF

V: TRBV6-1
size: few
J: TRBJ2-7
D: TRBD1
DNA: TGTGCCAGCAGTCAACACAGGGGGCCAATATACGAGCAGTACTTC
CDR3: CASSQHRGPIYEQYF

V: TRBV4-2
size: few
J: TRBJ2-1
D: TRBD2
DNA: TGTGCCAGCAGCCAAGATCCTAGCGGGGGCGGCAATGAGCAGTTCTTC
CDR3: CASSQDPSGGGNEQFF

V: TRBV27
size: .
J: TRBJ2-3
D: .
DNA: TGTGCCAGCAGGGGGGCGGGCACAGATACGCAGTATTTT
CDR3: CASRGAGTDTQYF

V: TRBV29-1
size: few
J: TRBJ1-1
D: .
DNA: TGCAGCGTTGAACTGGGAGGGGACTTTATGAACACTGAAGCTTTCTTT
CDR3: CSVELGGDFMNTEAFF

V: TRBV9
size: few
J: TRBJ1-1
D: .
DNA: TGTGCCAGCAGCGGGGGAGAATCGGGAAACACTGAAGCTTTCTTT
CDR3: CASSGGESGNTEAFF

V: TRBV19
size: few
J: TRBJ1-2
D: .
DNA: TGTGCCAGTAGTATCGGACAGACAAATGGCTACACCTTC
CDR3: CASSIGQTNGYTF

V: TRBV19
size: .
J: TRBJ1-1
D: .
DNA: TGTGCCAGTAGTTACAGTGGGAACACTGAAGCTTTCTTT
CDR3: CASSYSGNTEAFF

V: TRBV27
size: .
J: TRBJ2-5
D: TRBD2
DNA: TGTGCCAGCAGTTCATCCGGACTAGCGGGAGAATGGGAGACCCAGTACTTC
CDR3: CASSSSGLAGEWETQYF

V: TRBV7-2
size: .
J: TRBJ2-7
D: .
DNA: TGTGCCAGCAGCTTTAACAGCGGCTACGAGCAGTACTTC
CDR3: CASSFNSGYEQYF

V: TRBV6-1
size: few
J: TRBJ1-5
D: .
DNA: TGTGCCAGCAGTGAAGCGAGAGGTCAGCCCCAGCATTTT
CDR3: CASSEARGQPQHF

V: TRBV14
size: few
J: TRBJ2-7
D: .
DNA: TGTGCCAGCAGCCAAGCGGCTTGGCCAGAGGCCTACGAGCAGTACTTC
CDR3: CASSQAAWPEAYEQYF

V: TRBV19
size: few
J: TRBJ2-1
D: .
DNA: TGTGCCAGTAGCGTGAGCGGGGAGACAGGACTAAAGCAGTTCTTC
CDR3: CASSVSGETGLKQFF

V: TRBV7-9
size: .
J: TRBJ1-2
D: .
DNA: TGTGCCAGCACCTTTTGGGGAGTCCCACAAAACTATGGCTACACCTTC
CDR3: CASTFWGVPQNYGYTF

V: TRBV4-2
size: few
J: TRBJ1-5
D: .
DNA: TGTGCCAGCAGCCAAGATGGTTCGGTTTTAAGCAATCAGCCCCAGCATTTT
CDR3: CASSQDGSVLSNQPQHF

V: TRBV2
size: .
J: TRBJ1-2
D: .
DNA: TGTGCCAGCAGGCGGGATAACTATGGCTACACCTTC
CDR3: CASRRDNYGYTF

V: TRBV29-1
size: .
J: TRBJ1-3
D: .
DNA: TGCAGCGTTTCGACAGACGGAAACACCATATATTTT
CDR3: CSVSTDGNTIYF

V: TRBV30
size: .
J: TRBJ2-5
D: .
DNA: TGTGCCTGGAGTGTTGGGGAGGCGGAGACCCAGTACTTC
CDR3: CAWSVGEAETQYF

V: TRBV27
size: few
J: TRBJ2-5
D: .
DNA: TGTGCCAGCAGTTTATATGATCGGGAGACCCAGTACTTC
CDR3: CASSLYDRETQYF

V: TRBV2
size: .
J: TRBJ1-1
D: .
DNA: TGTGCCAGCAGTAACCGGGAAGATTTTTGGACTGAAGCTTTCTTT
CDR3: CASSNREDFWTEAFF